These T cell receptor beta chains were read from a single sample in a study of cytomegalovirus exposure and HLA in healthy donors. Generated by immunoSEQ multiplex PCR, the TCRdb table keeps only in-frame clones and is missing some. The sample records approximately 110,000 clones, about three quarters being singletons. Sequenced input: PBMCs. The receptor source for this set is a woman in her twenties or thirties in good health and CMV-seronegative. CDR3s include the opening cysteine and the closing phenylalanine or tryptophan. The order of the fields is D gene, J gene, clone size, V gene, CDR3 protein, CDR3 DNA. D genes are given only for firm matches. A clone size is listed for some rows: how often the clone was seen (once, few, many), or a class if it is expanded.

>TRBD1|TRBJ1-4|.|TRBV5-1
CASSAATGFSEKLFF
TGCGCCAGCAGCGCGGCGACAGGGTTTAGTGAAAAACTGTTTTTT
>.|TRBJ2-1|.|TRBV5-1
CASSYERQRYNEQFF
TGCGCCAGCAGCTATGAGCGGCAGAGGTACAATGAGCAGTTCTTC
>TRBD1|TRBJ2-2|.|TRBV5-1
CASSSSTGANTGELFF
TGCGCCAGCAGCTCGTCGACAGGGGCGAACACCGGGGAGCTGTTTTTT
>.|TRBJ1-2|.|TRBV9
CASSVQALPYGYTF
TGTGCCAGCAGCGTTCAAGCACTCCCCTATGGCTACACCTTC
>.|TRBJ2-2|.|TRBV11-2
CASSLGHGGTGELFF
TGTGCCAGCAGCTTAGGGCATGGGGGGACCGGGGAGCTGTTTTTT
>.|TRBJ1-4|.|TRBV19
CASSSTGSNEKLFF
TGTGCCAGTAGCTCCACAGGATCCAATGAAAAACTGTTTTTT
>TRBD2|TRBJ2-3|.|TRBV29-1
CSVAGTAGGSTDTQYF
TGCAGCGTTGCTGGAACCGCGGGAGGGAGCACAGATACGCAGTATTTT
>TRBD2|TRBJ2-7|.|TRBV4-2
CASSQDQTSGGYEQYF
TGTGCCAGCAGCCAAGACCAGACTAGCGGGGGCTACGAGCAGTACTTC
>TRBD1|TRBJ2-6|.|TRBV30
CAWSEMPGQGGSGANVLTF
TGTGCCTGGAGTGAAATGCCGGGACAGGGAGGTTCCGGGGCCAACGTCCTGACTTTC
>.|TRBJ1-2|.|TRBV6-5
CASSPRGYDGYTF
TGTGCCAGCAGCCCGAGGGGGTATGATGGCTACACCTTC
>.|TRBJ2-5|.|TRBV18
CASSPLTSSQETQYF
TGTGCCAGCTCACCACTCACTAGCAGTCAAGAGACCCAGTACTTC
>TRBD1|TRBJ2-4|.|TRBV18
CASSPLRGGADKNIQYF
TGTGCCAGCTCACCATTAAGAGGGGGCGCTGACAAAAACATTCAGTACTTC
>TRBD2|TRBJ2-5|.|TRBV5-4
CASSPTSGGGWETQYF
TGTGCCAGCAGCCCAACTAGCGGGGGAGGTTGGGAGACCCAGTACTTC
>.|TRBJ2-1|.|TRBV2
CARLLNNEQFF
TGTGCCAGGCTGCTAAACAATGAGCAGTTCTTC
>TRBD1|TRBJ1-2|.|TRBV11-3
CASSRRQGDYGYTF
TGTGCCAGCAGCCGGCGACAGGGGGACTATGGCTACACCTTC
>.|TRBJ2-2|.|TRBV11-3
CASSSEVGGQTGELFF
TGTGCCAGCAGCTCAGAGGTCGGAGGACAGACCGGGGAGCTGTTTTTT
>.|TRBJ2-1|.|TRBV18
CASSPPKTTNYNEQFF
TGTGCCAGCTCACCACCGAAGACTACCAATTACAATGAGCAGTTCTTC
>.|TRBJ2-5|.|TRBV18
CASSPISGAGGETQYF
TGTGCCAGCTCACCAATTTCAGGGGCCGGCGGAGAGACCCAGTACTTC
>TRBD2|TRBJ2-5|.|TRBV9
CASSETSGRGWETQYF
TGTGCCAGCAGCGAAACTAGCGGGAGGGGGTGGGAGACCCAGTACTTC
>.|TRBJ2-7|.|TRBV18
CASSRELSGSYSYEQYF
TGTGCCAGCTCACGTGAGCTTTCGGGTTCCTACTCCTACGAGCAGTACTTC
>TRBD2|TRBJ2-1|once|TRBV30
CAWSTSGRNEQFF
TGTGCCTGGAGTACTAGCGGGAGGAATGAGCAGTTCTTC
>.|TRBJ2-2|once|TRBV15
CATLGQPNTGELFF
TGTGCCACCCTTGGGCAACCGAACACCGGGGAGCTGTTTTTT
>.|TRBJ2-2|.|TRBV7-6
CASSYSTGELFF
TGTGCCAGCAGCTATTCTACCGGGGAGCTGTTTTTT
>.|TRBJ1-2|few|TRBV18
CASSPLDIGYGYTF
TGTGCCAGCTCACCACTAGACATAGGCTATGGCTACACCTTC
>.|TRBJ2-3|.|TRBV6-6
CASTQLPGNEQYF
TGTGCCAGCACCCAGCTTCCAGGGAATGAGCAGTATTTT
>.|TRBJ2-1|once|TRBV30
CAWSPSRLSSYNEQFF
TGTGCCTGGAGTCCGTCTAGGTTAAGTTCCTACAATGAGCAGTTCTTC
>.|TRBJ2-3|.|TRBV7-2
CASSRQSGVLADTQYF
TGTGCCAGCAGCCGGCAGAGCGGTGTGTTGGCAGATACGCAGTATTTT
>.|TRBJ2-7|.|TRBV7-9
CASRGAAYEQYF
TGTGCCAGCAGAGGGGCAGCCTACGAGCAGTACTTC
>TRBD2|TRBJ2-1|few|TRBV6-5
CASSYSAGGSYNEQFF
TGTGCCAGCAGTTACAGCGCGGGGGGCTCCTACAATGAGCAGTTCTTC
>.|TRBJ2-1|.|TRBV6-5
CASSYDGGRYNEQFF
TGTGCCAGCAGTTACGACGGAGGGCGGTACAATGAGCAGTTCTTC
>TRBD1|TRBJ2-3|.|TRBV6-5
CASSYSAGQGTDTQYF
TGTGCCAGCAGTTACTCGGCTGGACAGGGAACAGATACGCAGTATTTT
>.|TRBJ2-2|.|TRBV9
CASSQKGRADTGELFF
TGTGCCAGCAGCCAGAAGGGCAGGGCAGACACCGGGGAGCTGTTTTTT
>.|TRBJ1-4|.|TRBV7-9
CSSSYGGKLFF
TGTTCCAGCAGTTACGGGGGAAAACTGTTTTTT
>.|TRBJ1-4|once|TRBV7-6
CASSQRQNEKLFF
TGTGCCAGCAGCCAGAGACAGAATGAAAAACTGTTTTTT
>.|TRBJ2-5|.|TRBV12-1
CASSFVASGGGETQYF
TGTGCCAGCAGCTTTGTGGCTAGCGGGGGGGGTGAGACCCAGTACTTC
>TRBD1|TRBJ1-1|.|TRBV5-1
CASSSTFVTGGNTEAFF
TGCGCCAGCAGCTCTACGTTTGTAACAGGGGGCAACACTGAAGCTTTCTTT
>.|TRBJ2-5|.|TRBV15
CATSRDQGQGETQYF
TGTGCCACCAGCAGGGACCAGGGGCAAGGGGAGACCCAGTACTTC
>.|TRBJ2-1|.|TRBV10-3
CAISEGLPEQFF
TGTGCCATCAGTGAGGGACTCCCAGAGCAGTTCTTC
>.|TRBJ2-3|once|TRBV7-3
CASSQRSSDTQYF
TGTGCCAGCAGCCAACGGTCCTCAGATACGCAGTATTTT
>TRBD1|TRBJ2-7|once|TRBV7-2
CASSFTGTGAHEQYF
TGTGCCAGCAGCTTTACCGGGACAGGGGCCCACGAGCAGTACTTC
>TRBD1|TRBJ1-3|.|TRBV28
CASSLDRVGNTIYF
TGTGCCAGCAGTCTCGACAGGGTCGGAAACACCATATATTTT
>.|TRBJ1-2|.|TRBV7-8
CASSLESGGSHGYTF
TGTGCCAGCAGCTTAGAGTCGGGGGGCTCCCATGGCTACACCTTC
>.|TRBJ1-2|.|TRBV27
CASSPVTGYGYTF
TGTGCCAGCAGTCCTGTTACCGGGTATGGCTACACCTTC
>TRBD1|TRBJ1-3|.|TRBV4-3
CASRGTGGNTIYF
TGCGCCAGCAGGGGGACAGGGGGAAACACCATATATTTT
>.|TRBJ1-2|few|TRBV6-6
CASSYSAGYGYTF
TGTGCCAGCAGTTACTCGGCAGGGTATGGCTACACCTTC
>TRBD1|TRBJ2-7|.|TRBV27
CASSLLKMRDRGDEQYF
TGTGCCAGCAGTTTATTGAAAATGAGGGACAGGGGTGACGAGCAGTACTTC
>TRBD1|TRBJ2-7|.|TRBV9
CASSVERLVVPTGVMREQYF
TGTGCCAGCAGCGTAGAGAGGTTAGTTGTACCGACAGGGGTAATGCGGGAGCAGTACTTC
>TRBD2|TRBJ2-1|.|TRBV6-5
CASSYSGTSSGEQFF
TGTGCCAGCAGTTACTCGGGGACTAGCTCGGGTGAGCAGTTCTTC
>TRBD1|TRBJ1-2|.|TRBV4-1
CASSRRQGVYGYTF
TGCGCCAGCAGCCGCAGGCAGGGGGTTTATGGCTACACCTTC
>TRBD1|TRBJ1-2|.|TRBV4-3
CASSLRTGLNNYGYTF
TGCGCCAGCAGCCTTCGGACAGGGCTAAATAACTATGGCTACACCTTC
>TRBD1|TRBJ2-2|.|TRBV11-1
CASSPRGQENTGELFF
TGTGCCAGCAGCCCGCGCGGACAGGAAAACACCGGGGAGCTGTTTTTT
>.|TRBJ2-3|.|TRBV5-1
CASSLDVSSDTQYF
TGCGCCAGCAGCTTGGATGTCAGTTCAGATACGCAGTATTTT
>TRBD2|TRBJ2-5|.|TRBV19
CASSLISGRGETQYF
TGTGCCAGTAGTCTTATTAGCGGGAGAGGTGAGACCCAGTACTTC
>.|TRBJ1-5|.|TRBV6-1
CASSPSEDGGQPQHF
TGTGCCAGCAGTCCAAGTGAAGACGGGGGTCAGCCCCAGCATTTT
>TRBD1|TRBJ1-1|.|TRBV5-1
CASSFRTGTNTEAFF
TGCGCCAGCAGCTTCCGGACAGGGACGAACACTGAAGCTTTCTTT
>TRBD1|TRBJ2-7|.|TRBV19
CASSIDLGQGDYEQYF
TGTGCCAGTAGTATAGATCTGGGACAGGGAGACTACGAGCAGTACTTC
>.|TRBJ2-2|.|TRBV28
CASSPPMGGARGGELFF
TGTGCCAGCAGTCCCCCAATGGGCGGGGCAAGAGGCGGGGAGCTGTTTTTT